This entry concerns a single TCR beta chain. Its antigen is not identified. The sample belongs to a study of cytomegalovirus exposure and HLA in healthy donors. Study observations and caveats: Looking again later, the authors saw that most CMV-associated TCR beta chains seemed HLA-restricted.

The CDR3 has 16 amino acids. Trimming took 4 bases from V and 2 from J, leaving 16 bases between them. Per germline, CDR1 MNHNS and CDR2 SASEGT. The PCR ran on 60 Vbeta and 13 Jbeta primers. Libraries were prepared by immunoSEQ multiplex PCR; TCRdb keeps only in-frame clonotypes and omits some of them. The sample has under 55,000 clones, 60% to 85% seen once. The TCR was taken from a man aged 25-45 years in good health and CMV-seropositive. The specimen sequenced was PBMCs. The V and J genes are TRBV6-1 and TRBJ2-3, with D maybe TRBD1 (6 bases). CDR3 bases: TGTGCCAGCAGTGCACAGGGTGGGGGTTTCACAGATACGCAGTATTTT. Encoded protein: CASSAQGGGFTDTQYF.